The TCR beta chain under discussion was sequenced for a study of cytomegalovirus exposure and HLA in healthy donors (dated by TCRdb to about 2017). Study-level background: According to an earlier analysis of around 600 of the donors, about 179 million T cells yielded 100 million or so unique TCR beta sequences and approximately 300 Gb of sequence data. The T cell repertoires of roughly 660 subjects were profiled by immunosequencing and related to cytomegalovirus serostatus. Among the roughly 390 genotyped donors, approximately 81% belonged to the genetic ancestry cluster associated with self-reported Caucasian donors. To predict cytomegalovirus infection status, the study brought together high-throughput TCR immunosequencing, statistical association of individual TCRs with disease status, and machine learning. The later analysis used no new phenotypic data to find candidate immune exposures, relying instead on TCR beta sequences and their occurrence across donors. In a later genetic analysis, genome-wide SNP genotypes for about three fifths of the roughly 670 donors were used, and that subset was treated as a discovery cohort. Alongside the repertoire data, information on donor age, sex, ethnicity and CMV serostatus was compiled. Every repertoire in the discovery cohort had been generated on one and the same sequencing platform. In a later analysis, previously published TCR beta repertoires from 600 to 850 donors were re-analyzed and high-resolution HLA genotyping was added so that TCR occurrence patterns could be studied. A few DR-DQ haplotypes were treated as single units for association and clustering because of strong linkage in the cohort. HLA typing covered class I and class II loci at four-digit resolution. Among around 400 genotyped donors of the cohort, an average of roughly 230,000 unique TCR beta nucleotide sequences was sequenced per donor, of which roughly 17% were non-productive. An earlier analysis of roughly 580 of the donors used high-throughput TCR beta sequencing to judge whether each TCR beta V gene segment behaved as functional or pseudogenic. The aim of the study was to test whether cataloging public T cell receptors could identify signatures of past pathogen exposure. Along with the approximately 650-subject first cohort, a separate validation cohort of 120 different subjects was used. Typing coverage varied by locus: roughly 620-640 donors for A, B, C, DRB1 and DQB1; roughly 560 for DQA1; more than 600 for DPA1; around 450 for DPB1. An early release covering roughly 640 HLA-typed donors comprised approximately 290 gigabases of sequencing data and 85 million to 100 million unique TCR sequences. Beyond this particular receptor, the publication reports: A cluster of highly shared sequence variants was judged likely to be a technical artifact of the sequencing pipeline. In a later analysis, 16,951 TCR beta sequences were associated with specific HLA alleles at a false discovery rate of 0.05. A further reported finding was that TCR beta sequences accurately predicted the HLA-A and HLA-B alleles for most subjects in the first cohort. Linkage disequilibrium might explain the correlated functional status among segregating V segments, but an unknown experimental factor could not be ruled out. A later analysis reported that several top co-occurrence clusters appeared linked to parvovirus B19, influenza, CMV and Epstein-Barr virus. A later genetic analysis reported fewer N-insertions in productive TCRs among donors in an Asian-associated ancestry cluster than the roughly 700-donor mean. The only immune exposure information available for the cohort was CMV serostatus. A later genetic analysis associated a missense DCLRE1C variant with V-gene and J-gene trimming of TCR beta chains, and an independent cohort replicated the association. A few of the identified cytomegalovirus-associated TCR beta chains were confirmed in vitro to be specific for cytomegalovirus antigens. In a later analysis, HLA-associated TCR beta chains showed more clonal expansion and lower generation probabilities than non-associated chains that were equally common. In an earlier analysis of about 540 of the donors, most TCR beta V segments were observed in productive rearrangements about 90% or about 30% of the time, broadly matching IMGT annotations. In this cohort, only TCR beta chains were sequenced, and detectable features were limited by the absence of alpha or paired-chain data. In a later analysis, TCR association rates were found to vary across HLA loci, with the most associated TCRs seen for DRB1 alleles and the fewest for HLA-C alleles. In the study, 164 TCR beta chains were listed as associated with cytomegalovirus. Because HLA typing was unavailable for some donors at each locus, only the typed subset was used in association tests. The 87-base-pair reads could not distinguish some IMGT-functional V segments, including TRBV6-2 and TRBV6-3, so those segments were excluded. Roughly uniform sequencing depth across donors was assumed in presence/absence analyses, although this assumption may not hold. According to the authors, the approach could potentially be generalized to other disease states and immunological phenotypes. Strong co-occurrence of HLA alleles, especially DR and DQ, made assigning TCR associations to individual alleles difficult. While some public TCRs were present in many individuals, most TCR sequences turned up only very rarely across donors. According to a later analysis, most CMV-associated TCR beta chains appeared to be HLA-restricted, and the HLA associations seemed to be driven largely by CMV exposure. Cytomegalovirus status was reported to be diagnosed by the classifier with high specificity and sensitivity in both the original and validation cohorts. Because counts were too low, roughly 17 rarely observed V segments, including chromosome 9 orphons, were left out of the earlier analysis of roughly 600 of the donors.

In total, about 650 healthy bone marrow donors made up the cohort. All cohort members were sampled while nominally healthy, although unrecorded immune exposures were likely present. The donor was CMV seronegative and belonged to the group of approximately 320 seronegative cohort members. A peripheral blood sample was provided by each donor, and peripheral blood mononuclear cells were used for TCR beta sequencing. Genomic DNA was extracted from the blood cell samples with the Qiagen DNeasy Blood Extraction Kit. On this clone itself: This clone's antigen is unknown. No base quality information exists; no much larger clone differs at one position.

The protocol used for the library was the immunoSEQ multiplex PCR assay. For the multiplex PCR, a mixture combining 60 forward primers for TCR Vbeta segments and 13 reverse primers for TCR Jbeta segments was used. Amplification of the CDR3 region of rearranged TCR beta genes was performed with a multiplex PCR assay on genomic DNA. On the Illumina HiSeq System, the amplified TCR beta libraries were sequenced as 87-base-pair reads. The source study handled its data this way. In a later analysis, 70 million to 95 million unique TCR beta chains were counted across the 500 to 850 repertoires, and roughly 11 million of these chains were shared by at least two donors. Raw reads were error-corrected and collapsed into unique sequences with a nearest-neighbor algorithm that merged closely related sequences to remove PCR and sequencing errors. Alignment of CDR3 sequences to IMGT reference sequences was used to assign V, D and J gene segments. For a sequence to be retained, at least a six-nucleotide match to both a V gene segment and a J gene segment was required. Rearrangements were classified as productive when the CDR3 lacked stop codons and remained in frame with V and J, and all other rearrangements were classified as non-productive. Following IMGT convention, CDR3 was defined as the stretch from the second conserved V-encoded cysteine up to the conserved J-encoded phenylalanine. Sequences without an unambiguous match to a single V gene segment were excluded from the earlier analysis of several hundred of the donors. An earlier analysis of a few hundred of the donors called V segments functional above 56.7% productive rearrangements and segregating when the between-donor standard deviation exceeded 5%. A statistical classification framework was built to diagnose cytomegalovirus status from the catalog of TCR beta chain sequences. In a later analysis, TCR nucleotide sequences were compared against IMGT/GENE-DB human TR gene sequences so that V and J genes could be assigned. In a later analysis, CDR3 sequences and most-parsimonious VDJ recombination scenarios were assigned using the TCRdist pipeline. In a later analysis, each TCR beta chain was defined by its CDR3 amino acid sequence together with its V-gene family, and reads without a unique V-gene family were excluded. As a way to deal with suspected cross-contamination and a sequencing artifact, a later analysis dropped 500 to 700 nucleotide sequences that were highly shared and had low generation probability. For each public chain, a later analysis derived a clonal expansion index from normalized ranks of inferred template counts within each repertoire. Generation probabilities in a later analysis came from a VDJ recombination model fitted to out-of-frame rearrangements, and those results were checked against IGoR. A later analysis scored TCR-TCR, TCR-HLA and TCR-CMV co-occurrence with hypergeometric tests, applying a repertoire-size bias correction to TCR pairs. A later analysis estimated false discovery rates by permuting HLA or CMV assignments 20 times. In a later analysis, co-occurring TCRs were grouped using DBSCAN, and TCRdist sequence similarity was added for clustering within HLA-allele-positive subsets. Co-occurrence clustering excluded repertoires with fewer than 30,000 or more than 120,000 public chains, plus five with anomalous nucleotide sharing. Sourced from immuneACCESS, this table was stored by TCRdb with only in-frame sequences that have V and J called. A share of the clones is absent; for the studies checked, an unresolved V gene accounts for under half, and the remainder has no known explanation. V, J and clone size derive from that table, while D and trimming were established from the DNA sequence. The sample table shows around 150,000 clones, and approximately 82% are seen once. More than 1.4% of the sample belongs to the ten largest clones.

The CDR3 runs 13 amino acids, cysteine and phenylalanine included. Only CDR3 DNA remains: 39 bases, in frame from the first base. V lost 1 base and J lost 3 bases; the stretch between them is 7 bases long. From the germline V gene, CDR1 is MGHRA and CDR2 is YSYEKL. Rearrangement joined TRBV4-1 to TRBJ2-7, with the D segment identity uncertain. The sample comprised PBMCs. The sequence was obtained from a male donor in good health and CMV-seronegative. The sequenced DNA is TGCGCCAGCAGCCAAGCATCGGGCTACGAGCAGTACTTC. Its protein product is CASSQASGYEQYF.